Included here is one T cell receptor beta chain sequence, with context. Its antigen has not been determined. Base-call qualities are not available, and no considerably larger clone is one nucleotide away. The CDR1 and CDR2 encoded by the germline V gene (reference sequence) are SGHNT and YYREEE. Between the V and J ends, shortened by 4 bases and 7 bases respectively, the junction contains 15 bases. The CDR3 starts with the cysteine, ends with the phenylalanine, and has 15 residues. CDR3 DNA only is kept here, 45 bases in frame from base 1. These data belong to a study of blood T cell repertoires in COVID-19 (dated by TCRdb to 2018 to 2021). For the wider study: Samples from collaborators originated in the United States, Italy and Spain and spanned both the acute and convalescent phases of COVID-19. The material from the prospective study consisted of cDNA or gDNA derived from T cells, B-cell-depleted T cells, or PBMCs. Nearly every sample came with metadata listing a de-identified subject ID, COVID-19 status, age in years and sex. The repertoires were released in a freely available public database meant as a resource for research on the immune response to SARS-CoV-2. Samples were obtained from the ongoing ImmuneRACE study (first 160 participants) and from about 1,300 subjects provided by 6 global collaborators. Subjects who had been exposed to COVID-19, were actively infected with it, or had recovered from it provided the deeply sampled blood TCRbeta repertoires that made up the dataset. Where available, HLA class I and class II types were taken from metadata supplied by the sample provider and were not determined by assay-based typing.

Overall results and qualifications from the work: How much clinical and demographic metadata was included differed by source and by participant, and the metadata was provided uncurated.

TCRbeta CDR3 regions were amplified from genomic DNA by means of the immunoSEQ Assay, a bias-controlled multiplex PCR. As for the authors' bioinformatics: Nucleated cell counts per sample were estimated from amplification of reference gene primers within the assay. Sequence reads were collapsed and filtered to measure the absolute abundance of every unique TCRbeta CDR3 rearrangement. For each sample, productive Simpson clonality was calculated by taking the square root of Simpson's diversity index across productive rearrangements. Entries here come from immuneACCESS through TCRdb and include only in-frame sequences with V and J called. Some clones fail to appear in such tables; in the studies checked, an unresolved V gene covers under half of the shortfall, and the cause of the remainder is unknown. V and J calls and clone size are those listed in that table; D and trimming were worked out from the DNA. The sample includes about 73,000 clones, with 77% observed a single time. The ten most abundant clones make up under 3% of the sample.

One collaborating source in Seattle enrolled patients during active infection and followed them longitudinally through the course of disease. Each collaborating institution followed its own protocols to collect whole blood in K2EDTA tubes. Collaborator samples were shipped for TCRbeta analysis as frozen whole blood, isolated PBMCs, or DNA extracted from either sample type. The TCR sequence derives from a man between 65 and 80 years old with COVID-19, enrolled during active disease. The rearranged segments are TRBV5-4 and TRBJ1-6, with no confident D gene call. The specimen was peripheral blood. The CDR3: CASSLRAFGNSPLHF. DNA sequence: TGTGCCAGCAGCCTGAGGGCCTTCGGGAATTCACCCCTCCACTTT.